This paragraph reports one T cell receptor (beta chain). TCRdb re-analysed the RT-PCR reads in MiXCR, keeping a single row per CDR3 protein. The data contain 920,000 or so distinct CDR3 sequences, 18% of them singletons. The data derive from a study of patients and donors after allogeneic stem cell transplantation. The germline V gene encodes CDR1 MDHEN and CDR2 SYDVKM. The ends lost 2 bases at V and 6 bases at J; junction bases unmatched: 4. CDR3 length: 13 residues. The sequence derives from a human donor who was either an allogeneic HSCT recipient or a stem cell or donor lymphocyte infusion donor (not recorded which). It is not recorded whose cells these are; they may come from a transplant donor. Sequenced material: blood, either unsorted or a sorted T cell fraction (not recorded which). The chain couples TRBV28 to TRBJ2-7, with TRBD1 identical over 7 bases. CDR3 bases: TGTGCCAGCAGTTTAAACGACAGGGTCGAGCAGTACTTC. It codes for CASSLNDRVEQYF. The variable domain in full, completed from reference TRBV28 and TRBJ2-7, reads DVKVTQSSRYLVKRTGEKVFLECVQDMDHENMFWYRQDPGLGLRLIYFSYDVKMKEKGDIPEGYSVSREKKERFSLILESASTNQTSMYLCASSLNDRVEQYFGPGTRLTVT.